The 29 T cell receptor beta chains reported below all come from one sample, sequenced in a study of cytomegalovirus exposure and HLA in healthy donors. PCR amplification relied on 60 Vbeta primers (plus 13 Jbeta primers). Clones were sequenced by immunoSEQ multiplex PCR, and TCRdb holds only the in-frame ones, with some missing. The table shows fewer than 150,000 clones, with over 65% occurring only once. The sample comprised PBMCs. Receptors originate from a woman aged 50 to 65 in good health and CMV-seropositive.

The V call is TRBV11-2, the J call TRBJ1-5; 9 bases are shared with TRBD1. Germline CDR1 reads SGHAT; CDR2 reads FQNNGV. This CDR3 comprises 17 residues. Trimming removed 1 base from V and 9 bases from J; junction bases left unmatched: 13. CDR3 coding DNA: TGTGCCAGCAGCTTAGCGTCCGGACAGGGGTCGGGAATGCCCCAGCATTTT. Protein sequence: CASSLASGQGSGMPQHF.

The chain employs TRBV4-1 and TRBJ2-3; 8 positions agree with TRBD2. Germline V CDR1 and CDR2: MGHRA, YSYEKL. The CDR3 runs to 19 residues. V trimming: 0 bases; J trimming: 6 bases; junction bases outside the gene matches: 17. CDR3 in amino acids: CASSQDIGDSREVGDTQYF. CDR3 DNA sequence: TGCGCCAGCAGCCAAGATATAGGGGACTCGCGGGAGGTAGGGGATACGCAGTATTTT.

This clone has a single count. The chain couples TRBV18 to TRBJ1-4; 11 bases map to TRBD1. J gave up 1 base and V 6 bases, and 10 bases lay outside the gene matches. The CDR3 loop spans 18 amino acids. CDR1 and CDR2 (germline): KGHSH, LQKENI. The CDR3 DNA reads TGTGCCAGCTCCGGACAGGGGGCGCCTCACGGAACTAATGAAAAACTGTTTTTT. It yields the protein CASSGQGAPHGTNEKLFF.

As DNA, the CDR3 is TGTGCCAGCAGGAACAGTGGTATGGGAAACACCATATATTTT. Residues: CASRNSGMGNTIYF. This chain uses TRBV2 with TRBJ1-3; D is uncertain. V shed 6 bases and J shed 4 bases, with 13 bases lying between them. The CDR3 runs 14 residues. CDR1 and CDR2 from the germline V gene are SNHLY and FYNNEI.

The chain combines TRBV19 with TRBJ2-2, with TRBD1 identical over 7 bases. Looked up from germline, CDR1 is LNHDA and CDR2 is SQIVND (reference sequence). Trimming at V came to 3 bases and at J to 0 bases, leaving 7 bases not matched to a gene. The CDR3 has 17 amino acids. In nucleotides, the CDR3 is TGTGCCAGTAGTATCCTCGGACAGGCCACGAACACCGGGGAGCTGTTTTTT. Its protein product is CASSILGQATNTGELFF.

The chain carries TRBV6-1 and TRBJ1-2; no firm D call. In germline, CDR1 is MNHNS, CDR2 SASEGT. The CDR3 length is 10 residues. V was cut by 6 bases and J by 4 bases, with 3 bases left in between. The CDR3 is CASRSYGYTF. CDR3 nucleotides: TGTGCCAGCAGGAGCTATGGCTACACCTTC.

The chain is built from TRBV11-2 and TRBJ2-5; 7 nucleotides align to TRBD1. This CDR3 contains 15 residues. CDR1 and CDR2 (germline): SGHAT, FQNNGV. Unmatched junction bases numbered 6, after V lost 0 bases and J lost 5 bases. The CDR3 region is CASSLDRGQGETQYF. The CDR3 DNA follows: TGTGCCAGCAGCTTAGATAGGGGGCAGGGGGAGACCCAGTACTTC.

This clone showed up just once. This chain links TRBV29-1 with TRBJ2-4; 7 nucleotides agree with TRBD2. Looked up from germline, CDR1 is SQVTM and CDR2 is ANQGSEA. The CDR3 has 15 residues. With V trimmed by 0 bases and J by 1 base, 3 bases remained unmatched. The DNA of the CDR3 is TGCAGCGTTGAAGAACGGGGGGAGGCCAAAAACATTCAGTACTTC. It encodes CSVEERGEAKNIQYF.

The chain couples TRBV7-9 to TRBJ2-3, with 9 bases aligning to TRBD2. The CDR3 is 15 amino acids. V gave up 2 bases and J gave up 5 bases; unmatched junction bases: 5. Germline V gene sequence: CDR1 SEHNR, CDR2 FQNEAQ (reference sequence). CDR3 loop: CASSLLAGREDTQYF. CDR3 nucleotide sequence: TGTGCCAGCAGCTTACTAGCGGGGAGGGAAGATACGCAGTATTTT.

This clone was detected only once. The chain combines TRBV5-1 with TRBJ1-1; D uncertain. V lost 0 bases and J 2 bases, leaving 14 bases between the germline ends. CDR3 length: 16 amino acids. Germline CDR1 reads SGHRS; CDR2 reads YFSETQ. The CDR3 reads CASSLDQTSVNTEAFF. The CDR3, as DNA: TGCGCCAGCAGCTTGGACCAGACCAGCGTAAACACTGAAGCTTTCTTT.

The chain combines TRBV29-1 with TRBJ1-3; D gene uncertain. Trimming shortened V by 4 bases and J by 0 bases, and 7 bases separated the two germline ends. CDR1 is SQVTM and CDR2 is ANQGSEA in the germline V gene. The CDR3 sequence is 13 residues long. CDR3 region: CSVASNSGNTIYF. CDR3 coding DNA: TGCAGCGTTGCTAGTAACTCTGGAAACACCATATATTTT.

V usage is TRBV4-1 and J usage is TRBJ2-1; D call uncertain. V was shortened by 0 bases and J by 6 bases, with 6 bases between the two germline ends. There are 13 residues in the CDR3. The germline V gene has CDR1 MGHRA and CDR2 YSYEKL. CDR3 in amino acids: CASSQDLSNEQFF. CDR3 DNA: TGCGCCAGCAGCCAAGATCTAAGCAATGAGCAGTTCTTC.

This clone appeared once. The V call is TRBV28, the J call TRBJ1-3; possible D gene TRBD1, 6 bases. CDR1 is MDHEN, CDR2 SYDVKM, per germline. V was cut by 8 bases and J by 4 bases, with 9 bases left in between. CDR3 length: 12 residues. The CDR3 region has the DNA TGTGCCAGCGGGGGGGCAGGAAACACCATATATTTT. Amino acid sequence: CASGGAGNTIYF.

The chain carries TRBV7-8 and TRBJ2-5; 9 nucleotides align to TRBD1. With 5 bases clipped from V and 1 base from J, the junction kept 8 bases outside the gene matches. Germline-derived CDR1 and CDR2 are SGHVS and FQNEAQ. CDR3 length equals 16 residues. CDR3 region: CASSPGTGRSQETQYF. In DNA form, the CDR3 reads TGTGCCAGCAGCCCCGGGACAGGGAGAAGCCAAGAGACCCAGTACTTC.

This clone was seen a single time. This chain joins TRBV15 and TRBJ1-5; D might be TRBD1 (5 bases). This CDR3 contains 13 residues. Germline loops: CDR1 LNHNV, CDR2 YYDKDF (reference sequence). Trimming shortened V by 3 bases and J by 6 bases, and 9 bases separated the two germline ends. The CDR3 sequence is CATSRDKGQPQHF. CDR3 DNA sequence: TGTGCCACCAGCAGGGACAAAGGTCAGCCCCAGCATTTT.

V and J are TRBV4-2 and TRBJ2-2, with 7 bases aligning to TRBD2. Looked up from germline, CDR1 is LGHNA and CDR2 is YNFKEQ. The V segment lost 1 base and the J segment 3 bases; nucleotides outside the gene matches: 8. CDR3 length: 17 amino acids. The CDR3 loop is CASSQASGNGDTGELFF. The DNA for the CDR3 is TGTGCCAGCAGCCAAGCCAGCGGGAATGGGGACACCGGGGAGCTGTTTTTT.

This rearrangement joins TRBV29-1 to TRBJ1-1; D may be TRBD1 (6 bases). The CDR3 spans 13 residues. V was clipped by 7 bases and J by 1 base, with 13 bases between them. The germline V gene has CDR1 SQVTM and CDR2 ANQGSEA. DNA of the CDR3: TGCAGCGCACGGACAGCCCCGAACACTGAAGCTTTCTTT. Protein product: CSARTAPNTEAFF.

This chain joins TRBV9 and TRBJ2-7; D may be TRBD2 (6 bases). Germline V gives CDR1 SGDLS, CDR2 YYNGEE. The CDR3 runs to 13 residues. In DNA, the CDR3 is TGTGCTTCCGGAGGCGGGACGTCCTACGAGCAGTACTTC. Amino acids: CASGGGTSYEQYF.

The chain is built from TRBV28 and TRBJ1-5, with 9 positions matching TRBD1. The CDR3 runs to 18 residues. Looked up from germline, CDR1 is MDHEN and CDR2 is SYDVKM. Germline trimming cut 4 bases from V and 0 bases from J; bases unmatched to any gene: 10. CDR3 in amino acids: CASSSLEGTGYSNQPQHF. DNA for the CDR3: TGTGCCAGCAGTTCTTTGGAAGGGACAGGGTATAGCAATCAGCCCCAGCATTTT.

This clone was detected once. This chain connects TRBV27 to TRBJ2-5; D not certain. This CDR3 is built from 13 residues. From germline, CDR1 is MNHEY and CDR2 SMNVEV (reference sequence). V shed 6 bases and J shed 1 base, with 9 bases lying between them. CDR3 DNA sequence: TGTGCCAGCAGGAACGGTCGCCAAGAGACCCAGTACTTC. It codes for CASRNGRQETQYF.

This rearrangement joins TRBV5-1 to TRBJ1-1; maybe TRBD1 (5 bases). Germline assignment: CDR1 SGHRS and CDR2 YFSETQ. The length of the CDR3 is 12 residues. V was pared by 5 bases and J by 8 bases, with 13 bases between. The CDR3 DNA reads TGCGCCAGCAGTATAGACAGACTGGAAGCTTTCTTT. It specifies CASSIDRLEAFF.

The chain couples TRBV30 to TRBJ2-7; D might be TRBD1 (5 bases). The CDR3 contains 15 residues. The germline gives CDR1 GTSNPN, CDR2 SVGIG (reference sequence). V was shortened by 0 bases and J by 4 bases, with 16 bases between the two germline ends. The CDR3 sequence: CAWSVDTVAAYEQYF. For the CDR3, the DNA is TGTGCCTGGAGTGTGGACACGGTGGCAGCTTACGAGCAGTACTTC.

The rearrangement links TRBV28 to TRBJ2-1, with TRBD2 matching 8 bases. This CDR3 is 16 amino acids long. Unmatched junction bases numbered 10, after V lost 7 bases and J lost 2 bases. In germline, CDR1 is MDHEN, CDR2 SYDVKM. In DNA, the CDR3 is TGTGCCAGCAACCTCAGGCGGGGGGCGGCCTACAATGAGCAGTTCTTC. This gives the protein CASNLRRGAAYNEQFF.

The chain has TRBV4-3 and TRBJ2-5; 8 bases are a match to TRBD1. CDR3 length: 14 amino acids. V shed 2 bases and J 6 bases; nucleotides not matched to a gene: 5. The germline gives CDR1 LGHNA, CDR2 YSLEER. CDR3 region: CASSQFGQGQTQYF. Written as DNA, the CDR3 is TGCGCCAGCAGCCAATTCGGACAGGGACAGACCCAGTACTTC.

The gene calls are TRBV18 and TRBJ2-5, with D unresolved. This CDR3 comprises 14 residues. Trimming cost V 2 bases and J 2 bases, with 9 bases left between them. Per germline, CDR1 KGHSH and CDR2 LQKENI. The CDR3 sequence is CASSPDPSQETQYF. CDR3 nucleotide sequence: TGTGCCAGCTCACCAGATCCTAGTCAAGAGACCCAGTACTTC. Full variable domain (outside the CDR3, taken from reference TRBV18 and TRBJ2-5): NAGVMQNPRHLVRRRGQEARLRCSPMKGHSHVYWYRQLPEEGLKFMVYLQKENIIDESGMPKERFSAEFPKEGPSILRIQQVVRGDSAAYFCASSPDPSQETQYFGPGTRLLVL.

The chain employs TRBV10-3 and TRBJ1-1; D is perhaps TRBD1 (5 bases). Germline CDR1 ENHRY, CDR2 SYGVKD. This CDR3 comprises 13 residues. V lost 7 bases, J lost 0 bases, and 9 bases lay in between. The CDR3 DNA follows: TGTGCCATCACGGACAAATTGAACACTGAAGCTTTCTTT. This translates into CAITDKLNTEAFF.

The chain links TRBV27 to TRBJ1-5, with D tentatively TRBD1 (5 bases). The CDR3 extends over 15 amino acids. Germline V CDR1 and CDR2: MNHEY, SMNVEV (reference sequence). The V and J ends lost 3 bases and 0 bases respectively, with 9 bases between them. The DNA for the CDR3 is TGTGCCAGCAGTTTGACAGTTAATAGCAATCAGCCCCAGCATTTT. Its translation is CASSLTVNSNQPQHF.

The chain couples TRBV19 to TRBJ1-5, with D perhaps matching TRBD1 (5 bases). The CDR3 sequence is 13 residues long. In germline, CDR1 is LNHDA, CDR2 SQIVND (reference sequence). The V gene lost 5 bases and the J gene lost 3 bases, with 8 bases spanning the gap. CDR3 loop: CASSSGPNQPQHF. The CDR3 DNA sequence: TGTGCCAGTAGTTCAGGGCCCAATCAGCCCCAGCATTTT.

The CDR3 protein is CASAIGSGINQPQHF. CDR3 bases: TGTGCTAGTGCCATTGGGTCCGGGATCAATCAGCCCCAGCATTTT. This chain uses TRBV12-5 with TRBJ1-5; D is unresolved. V lost 7 bases and J 3 bases, leaving 16 bases between the germline ends. The CDR3 has 15 residues. Germline CDR1 and CDR2: LGHNT and FRNRAP.